These 9 T cell receptor beta chains were sequenced from one sample in a study of CD8+ T cells in alopecia areata. RNA extraction was followed by reverse transcription into cDNA, which acted as the sequencing template. Data came from immunoSEQ multiplex PCR; TCRdb stores just in-frame clones and leaves some out. The table records thousands of clones, about 71% of them present only once. The treatment was: oral pan-JAK inhibitor, 5-10 mg twice daily. Punch biopsies of lesional scalp, plus peripheral blood, were taken from alopecia areata patients. The specimen comprised skin, sampled at week 24, from a patient treated with tofacitinib. The receptors were gathered from a human donor with alopecia areata.

The table lists this clone with a few counts. J is TRBJ2-1 and V is TRBV6-5, with D perhaps TRBD2 (6 bases). The CDR3 length is 14 residues. The germline V gene has CDR1 MNHEY and CDR2 SVGAGI. Trimming left V 2 bases short and J 4 bases short, with 9 bases between. The CDR3 loop reads CASSYLAGYNEQFF. The CDR3 region has the DNA TGTGCCAGCAGTTACCTGGCGGGGTACAATGAGCAGTTCTTC.

This sequence joins TRBV18 and TRBJ2-3; 15 nucleotides align to TRBD2. Unmatched junction bases numbered 11, after V lost 3 bases and J lost 4 bases. This CDR3 has 19 residues. Germline CDR1 is KGHSH and CDR2 is LQKENI. The CDR3 DNA is TGTGCCAGCTCACCCGGACTAGCGGGGGGGTTTTTGTCGGCAGATACGCAGTATTTT. Its protein product is CASSPGLAGGFLSADTQYF.

The genes are TRBV2 and TRBJ1-5; a possible D gene is TRBD1 (6 bases). Trimming removed 5 bases from V and 2 bases from J, with 10 bases in between. The CDR3 has 14 residues. Germline V gene data show CDR1 as SNHLY and CDR2 as FYNNEI. The CDR3 loop reads CASSFDRRNQPQHF. The CDR3 DNA follows: TGTGCCAGCAGTTTTGACAGGCGCAATCAGCCCCAGCATTTT.

CDR3 loop: CSVSGLAGTETQYF. The CDR3 DNA is TGCAGCGTTTCCGGACTAGCGGGGACGGAGACCCAGTACTTC. The chain recombines TRBV29-1 with TRBJ2-5; 12 bases agree with TRBD2. Germline assignment: CDR1 SQVTM and CDR2 ANQGSEA. There are 14 residues in the CDR3. The ends lost 5 bases at V and 5 bases at J; junction bases unmatched: 6.

The chain carries TRBV27 and TRBJ1-2, with D perhaps matching TRBD1 (5 bases). This CDR3 comprises 14 residues. CDR1 is MNHEY and CDR2 is SMNVEV in the germline V gene (reference sequence). The V gene lost 6 bases and the J gene lost 4 bases, with 15 bases spanning the gap. The CDR3 region has the DNA TGTGCCAGCAGGCGCGCAGGGACGGCCTATGGCTACACCTTC. It encodes CASRRAGTAYGYTF.

This clone was seen a handful of times. This rearrangement joins TRBV7-9 to TRBJ2-7, with TRBD1 matching 7 bases. CDR3 size: 13 residues. V lost 1 base and J lost 4; bases outside the gene matches: 1. Looked up from germline, CDR1 is SEHNR and CDR2 is FQNEAQ (reference sequence). In DNA, the CDR3 is TGTGCCAGCAGCTTAGGCAGGGGGTACGAGCAGTACTTC. This gives the protein CASSLGRGYEQYF.

The chain uses TRBV30 and TRBJ2-6; D unclear. With 7 bases removed from V and 3 bases from J, the gap between germline ends came to 10 bases. Germline CDR1 reads GTSNPN; CDR2 reads SVGIG (reference sequence). This CDR3 is 13 amino acids long. The CDR3 nucleotides read TGTGCCTCCTCCGGGTTTGGGGCCAACGTCCTGACTTTC. Translating it yields CASSGFGANVLTF.

This chain connects TRBV5-5 to TRBJ1-4; TRBD1 might be the D (6 bases). Germline V CDR1 and CDR2: SGHKS, YYEKEE (reference sequence). The CDR3 totals 16 residues. Trimming cost V 0 bases and J 7 bases, with 16 bases left between them. CDR3 coding DNA: TGTGCCAGCAGCTTGGCCTCACAGGGACGAGTTGAAAAACTGTTTTTT. This sequence encodes CASSLASQGRVEKLFF.

This sequence joins TRBV27 and TRBJ2-4; tentatively, D is TRBD2 (6 bases). Germline V gene sequence: CDR1 MNHEY, CDR2 SMNVEV (reference sequence). Deletions cut 7 bases from V and 1 base from J, with 17 bases between. This CDR3 has 16 amino acids. The CDR3: CASKSSPGEAKNIQYF. CDR3 nucleotides: TGTGCCAGCAAGAGTAGCCCGGGGGAGGCCAAAAACATTCAGTACTTC.